This T cell receptor beta chain was documented in a study of blood T cell repertoires in COVID-19 (dated by TCRdb to 2019 to 2021). Background on the whole study: Samples from collaborators originated in the United States, Italy and Spain and spanned both the acute and convalescent phases of COVID-19. The material from the prospective study consisted of cDNA or gDNA derived from T cells, B-cell-depleted T cells, or PBMCs. Where available, HLA class I and class II types were taken from metadata supplied by the sample provider and were not determined by assay-based typing. The sample metadata nearly always contained a de-identified subject ID, COVID-19 status, age in years and sex. Deeply sampled blood TCRbeta repertoires from subjects exposed to, actively infected with, or recovered from COVID-19 were included in the dataset. A freely available public database, intended as a resource for researchers studying the immune response to SARS-CoV-2, is where the repertoires were released. Samples came from the ongoing ImmuneRACE study (first 160 participants) plus 1,254 subjects from 6 global collaborators.

The collaborating institutions used their own protocols to collect whole blood in K2EDTA tubes. For TCRbeta analysis, collaborator samples were shipped as frozen whole blood, as isolated PBMCs, or as DNA extracted from either sample type. TCRbeta CDR3 regions were amplified from genomic DNA using the immunoSEQ Assay, a bias-controlled multiplex PCR. The original pipeline was this. Within the assay, amplification of reference gene primers was used to estimate how many nucleated cells each sample contained. To quantify the absolute abundance of each unique TCRbeta CDR3 rearrangement, sequence reads were collapsed and filtered. Productive Simpson clonality was computed per sample as the square root of Simpson's diversity index over productive rearrangements. TCRdb carries this immuneACCESS record with in-frame sequences only. Its versions omit some clonotypes, under half of them owing to an unresolved V gene in the studies checked, with the rest unexplained. V and J calls plus clone size are reproduced from that table; the DNA served to infer D and trimming. The sample yields approximately 120,000 clones; 55% to 75% were counted once. Of the sample, 2.2% is held by the ten largest clones.

Regarding this clone: This clone's antigen is unknown. Per-nucleotide qualities are absent, and no much larger clonotype sits a single base away.

According to the germline V gene, CDR1 reads SNHLY and CDR2 reads FYNNEI. V has 6 bases trimmed and J has 4 bases trimmed; junction bases matching no gene number 5. The CDR3 sequence holds 14 residues, the cysteine and phenylalanine included. Only the CDR3 portion is preserved as DNA: 42 bases, with reading frame beginning at the first base. Summary of the overall study and its limitations: The amount of clinical and demographic metadata varied by source and participant and was provided uncurated.

The sequence derives from a woman in her sixties or seventies with acute or convalescent COVID-19. The V and J genes are TRBV2 and TRBJ2-5; a stretch of 10 junction bases matches TRBD1. The sample was peripheral blood. CDR3 protein: CASRATGGRETQYF. In nucleotides, the sequence is TGTGCCAGCAGGGCGACAGGGGGCCGAGAGACCCAGTACTTC.